This T cell receptor (beta chain) derives from a study of T cells expressing NK-cell markers. After re-calling the 5' RACE reads, TCRdb lists one entry per CDR3 protein, DNA absent. The sample table includes about 160,000 distinct CDR3 sequences. CDR3 size: 13 residues. Germline CDR1 and CDR2: MGHDK and SYGVNS. The TCR was taken from a man aged 18 to 70 in good health. Sequencing was carried out using blood T cells: a sorted CD56 or NKG2C T cell subset, CD4+ or CD8+ T cells, or bulk PBMC T cells (not recorded which). The chain joins TRBV25-1 to TRBJ2-7; TCRdb returns TRBD2, unconfirmable since there is no DNA. CDR3 sequence reads: CASSDTHKGGQYF.